This T cell receptor beta chain was identified in a study of T cell responses to AZD1222 COVID-19 vaccine. The assay was immunoSEQ multiplex PCR, and TCRdb's table has in-frame clones only and misses some. This sample has about 140,000 clones; about 90% occur once, and the top ten carry 2.5% to 3%. The germline CDR1 and CDR2 sequences are SGDLS and YYNGEE. V was pared by 3 bases and J by 10 bases, with 7 bases of the junction left unmatched. The CDR3 has 13 residues. The specimen was peripheral blood, collected on day 0 of AZD1222 vaccination. The sequence was collected from an adult in good health. This chain connects TRBV9 to TRBJ1-1, with 9 bases aligning to TRBD1. The CDR3 spells CASSERQGVGAFF. CDR3 coding DNA: TGTGCCAGCAGCGAACGACAGGGGGTGGGAGCTTTCTTT. The full variable domain, rest sourced from reference TRBV9 and TRBJ1-1, is DSGVTQTPKHLITATGQRVTLRCSPRSGDLSVYWYQQSLDQGLQFLIQYYNGEERAKGNILERFSAQQFPDLHSELNLSSLELGDSALYFCASSERQGVGAFFGQGTRLTVV.